This T cell receptor (beta chain) was identified in a study of blood T cell repertoires in COVID-19. Study-level information: Samples representing acute and convalescent COVID-19 were sourced from the United States, Italy and Spain. The cDNA or gDNA used as material had been derived from T cells, B-cell-depleted T cells, or PBMCs.

Per the original data handling: Researchers report that nucleated cell counts were estimated from reference gene primer amplification. The data were produced by immunoSEQ multiplex PCR, yet TCRdb's version contains in-frame clones alone and is incomplete. For V, J and clone size, that table is used; D and trimming come from the DNA. This sample carries around 97,000 clones, 80% to 90% of them seen once, and the ten largest clones take about 16%. V lost 4 bases to trimming and J lost 8 bases, with 11 bases between them. The CDR3 loop spans 11 amino acids. From germline, CDR1 is SQVTM and CDR2 ANQGSEA.

Input material: peripheral blood. The rearrangement links TRBV29-1 to TRBJ1-2; D call uncertain. The clonotype comes from a human donor in a cohort sampled during active COVID-19. The CDR3 DNA follows: TGCAGCGTTGGCGGGGTGGACGGCTACACCTTC. It translates to CSVGGVDGYTF. The full variable domain, its missing parts supplied by reference TRBV29-1 and TRBJ1-2, is SAVISQKPSRDICQRGTSLTIQCQVDSQVTMMFWYRQQPGQSLTLIATANQGSEATYESGFVIDKFPISRPNLTFSTLTVSNMSPEDSSIYLCSVGGVDGYTFGSGTRLTVV.